The following is a T cell receptor beta chain sequence with its context. This specimen comes from a study of blood T cell repertoires in COVID-19. About the study: Spain, Italy and the United States supplied samples that represented acute and convalescent COVID-19. T cells, B-cell-depleted T cells, or PBMCs provided the cDNA or gDNA that served as material.

V dropped 5 bases and J dropped 0; count of bases not matched to a gene: 15. Per germline, CDR1 KGHDR and CDR2 SFDVKD. The CDR3 has 19 amino acids. Original processing notes: Reference gene primer amplification yielded estimated nucleated cell counts. Generated by immunoSEQ multiplex PCR, the TCRdb table keeps only in-frame clones and is missing some. Clonal size and the V and J genes are those of that table, whereas D and trimming came from the DNA. The sample lists approximately 75,000 clones; over 80% were seen once. The rearrangement joins TRBV24-1 to TRBJ2-1, with 7 bases that match TRBD2. Sequencing was carried out using peripheral blood. The sequence was obtained from a woman of 80 years or more with acute or convalescent COVID-19. DNA for the CDR3: TGTGCCACCAGTGGGGCGAAGGGTTGGGGGAGGGCCTCCTACAATGAGCAGTTCTTC. Translated, it gives CATSGAKGWGRASYNEQFF.